This TCR beta chain was obtained from a study of control samples from healthy donors and cancer patients. Profiling relied on immunoSEQ multiplex PCR, and the TCRdb table lists in-frame clones only, not all of them. The sample lists some 96,000 clones; roughly 87% were seen once. The CDR3 is 15 amino acids. Deletions cut 6 bases from V and 2 bases from J, with 17 bases between. Germline CDR1 is PRHDT and CDR2 is FYEKMQ (reference sequence). The sequence was obtained from a woman aged 45 to 65 in good health. This chain uses TRBV13 with TRBJ2-7; tentatively, D is TRBD1 or TRBD2 (5 bases each). Source material: blood. The chain's CDR3 is CASSSAVDRPYEQYF. CDR3 DNA: TGTGCCAGCAGTAGCGCAGTCGACAGACCCTACGAGCAGTACTTC.